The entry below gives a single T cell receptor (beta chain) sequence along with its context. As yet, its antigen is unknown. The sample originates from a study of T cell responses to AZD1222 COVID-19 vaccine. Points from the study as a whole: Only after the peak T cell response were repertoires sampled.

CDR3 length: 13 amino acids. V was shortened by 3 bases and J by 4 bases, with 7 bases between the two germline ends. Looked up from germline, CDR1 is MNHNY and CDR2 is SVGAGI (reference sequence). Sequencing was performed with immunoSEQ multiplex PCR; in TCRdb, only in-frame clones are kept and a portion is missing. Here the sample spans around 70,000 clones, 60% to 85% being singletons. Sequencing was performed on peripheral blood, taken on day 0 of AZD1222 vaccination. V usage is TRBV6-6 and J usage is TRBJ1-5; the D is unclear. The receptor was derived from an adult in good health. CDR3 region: CASSYVVNQPQHF. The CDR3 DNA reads TGTGCCAGCAGTTATGTGGTTAATCAGCCCCAGCATTTT.